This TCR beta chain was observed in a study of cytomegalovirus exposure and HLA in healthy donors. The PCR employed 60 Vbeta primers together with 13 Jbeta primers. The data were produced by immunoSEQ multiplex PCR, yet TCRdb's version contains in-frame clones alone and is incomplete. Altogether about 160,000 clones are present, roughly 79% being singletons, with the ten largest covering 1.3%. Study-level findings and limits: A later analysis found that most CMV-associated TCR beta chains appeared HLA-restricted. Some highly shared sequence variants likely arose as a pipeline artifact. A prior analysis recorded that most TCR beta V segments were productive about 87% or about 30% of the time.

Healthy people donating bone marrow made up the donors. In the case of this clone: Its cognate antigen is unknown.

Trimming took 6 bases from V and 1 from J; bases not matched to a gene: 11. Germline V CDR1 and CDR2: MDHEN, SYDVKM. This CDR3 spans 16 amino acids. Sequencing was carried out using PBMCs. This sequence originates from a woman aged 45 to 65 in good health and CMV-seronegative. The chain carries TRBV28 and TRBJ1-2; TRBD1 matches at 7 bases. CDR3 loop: CASRGAGQDVNYGYTF. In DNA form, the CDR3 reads TGTGCCAGCAGAGGTGCTGGACAGGACGTTAACTATGGCTACACCTTC.